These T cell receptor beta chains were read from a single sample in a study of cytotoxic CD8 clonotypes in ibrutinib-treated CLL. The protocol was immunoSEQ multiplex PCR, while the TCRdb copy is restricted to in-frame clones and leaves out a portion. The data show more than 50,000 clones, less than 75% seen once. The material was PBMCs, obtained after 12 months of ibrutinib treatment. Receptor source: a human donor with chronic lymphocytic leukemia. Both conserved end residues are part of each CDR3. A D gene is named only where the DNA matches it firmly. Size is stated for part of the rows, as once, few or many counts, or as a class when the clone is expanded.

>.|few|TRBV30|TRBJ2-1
TGTGCCTGTAAGGCAGGATCCTACAATGAGCAGTTCTTC
CACKAGSYNEQFF
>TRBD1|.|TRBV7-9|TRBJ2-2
TGTGCCAGCAGCTTCACAGGGGGCGCCGGCGGGGAGCTGTTTTTT
CASSFTGGAGGELFF
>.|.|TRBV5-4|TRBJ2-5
TGTGCCAGCAGCTTGGGGGGTTCGGAGACCCAGTACTTC
CASSLGGSETQYF
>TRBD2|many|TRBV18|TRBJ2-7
TGTGCCAGCTCACGACTAGCGGGAGTAGGCGAGCAGTACTTC
CASSRLAGVGEQYF
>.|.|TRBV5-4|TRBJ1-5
TGTGCCAGCAGCCTACGGCTGGGGGAGCCCCAGCATTTT
CASSLRLGEPQHF
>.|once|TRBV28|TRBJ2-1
TGTGCCAGCAGTCTTCGTACAGGTGCCGAGCAGTTCTTC
CASSLRTGAEQFF
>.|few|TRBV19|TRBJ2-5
TGTGCCAGTAGTATAGGTACCGACCTGCGCACCCAGTACTTC
CASSIGTDLRTQYF
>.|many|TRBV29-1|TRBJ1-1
TGCAGCGTTGAAGGGCGACGGAATCGGAACACTGAAGCTTTCTTT
CSVEGRRNRNTEAFF
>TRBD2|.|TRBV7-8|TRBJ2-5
TGTGCCAGCAGCCAAATCGGGCTAGCGGGGGAAAGGGAGACCCAGTACTTC
CASSQIGLAGERETQYF
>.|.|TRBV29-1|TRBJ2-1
TGCAGCGTTGAAGTCGGGGGCAGCGGCGATGAGCAGTTCTTC
CSVEVGGSGDEQFF
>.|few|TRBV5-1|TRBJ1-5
TGCGCCAGCAGCTTGGACGGGTTTGGAAATCAGCCCCAGCATTTT
CASSLDGFGNQPQHF
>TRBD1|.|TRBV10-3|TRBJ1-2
TGTGCCGTCCGGGGACAGACTAACTATGGCTACACCTTC
CAVRGQTNYGYTF
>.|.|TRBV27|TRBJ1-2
TGTGCCAGCAGTATGTCAGGAGGCTATGGCTACACCTTC
CASSMSGGYGYTF